This TCR beta chain was observed in a study of blood T cell repertoires in COVID-19. Produced via immunoSEQ multiplex PCR; TCRdb's table is partial and in-frame only. This sample has almost 500,000 clones, with about 85% found just once. The CDR3 sequence is 13 residues long. The rearrangement uses TRBV21-1 and TRBJ2-7; the D call TRBD2 from the table was never checked on the DNA. TRBV21-1 represents a pseudogene. Sequencing input: PBMCs or T cells enriched from blood (not recorded which). The clonotype originates from a woman aged 55-70 years who had recovered from COVID-19. The CDR3 protein is CASSKGDIYEQYF. In DNA form, the CDR3 reads TGTGCCAGCAGCAAAGGAGATATCTACGAGCAGTACTTC.